This entry lists 26 T cell receptor beta chains sequenced from one sample in a study of immune cell composition in non-small cell lung cancer. TCRdb keeps only in-frame clones here, not all; method: immunoSEQ multiplex PCR. The table shows some 9,100 clones, with 68% occurring only once. Sequencing was done on a sample of lung tumor tissue. All receptors derive from a human donor with non-small cell lung cancer.

V gene TRBV29-1 combines with J gene TRBJ2-1, with 7 bases matching TRBD2. The J segment lost 5 bases and the V segment lost 0 bases, leaving 10 bases of the junction unmatched. Germline values: CDR1 SQVTM, CDR2 ANQGSEA. There are 16 residues in the CDR3. The DNA for the CDR3 is TGCAGCGTTGAAGATGGAGCGGGGAGATACGACAATGAGCAGTTCTTC. It is translated as CSVEDGAGRYDNEQFF.

About this clone: Other DNA sequences in this sample translate to the same CDR3. The chain combines TRBV20-1 with TRBJ2-7; D unclear. The CDR3 runs 11 residues. The germline CDR1 and CDR2 sequences are DFQATT and SNEGSKA (reference sequence). V shed 0 bases and J shed 0 bases, with 0 bases lying between them. Here the CDR3 DNA reads TGCAGTGCTAGAGACTCCTACGAGCAGTACTTC. As protein: CSARDSYEQYF.

J is TRBJ1-2 and V is TRBV6-1; D not resolved. The CDR3 sequence is 13 residues long. Trimming stripped 4 bases from V and 5 bases from J, with 11 bases between. Germline CDR1 reads MNHNS; CDR2 reads SASEGT. CDR3 region: CASSATSGYGYTF. As DNA, the CDR3 is TGTGCCAGCAGTGCAACCTCGGGGTATGGCTACACCTTC.

This chain connects TRBV19 to TRBJ1-1, with D possibly being TRBD1 (6 bases). V lost 6 bases and J lost 5, with 10 bases in between. Germline loops: CDR1 LNHDA, CDR2 SQIVND (reference sequence). The CDR3 is made up of 12 amino acids. CDR3 amino acids: CASSGGRTEAFF. The CDR3 DNA reads as TGTGCCAGTAGCGGGGGGCGAACTGAAGCTTTCTTT.

This chain links TRBV11-2 with TRBJ2-7; D not resolved. The CDR3 covers 12 residues. V was pared by 2 bases and J by 5 bases, with 7 bases between. CDR1 and CDR2 (germline): SGHAT, FQNNGV. CDR3 protein: CASSLPLNEQYF. In DNA form, the CDR3 reads TGTGCCAGCAGCTTACCGTTGAACGAGCAGTACTTC.

The chain's CDR3 is CASSLDSGGQETQYF. CDR3 DNA: TGTGCCAGCAGCTTAGACAGCGGGGGCCAAGAGACCCAGTACTTC. V gene TRBV7-2 combines with J gene TRBJ2-5; the match to TRBD2 covers 8 bases. The germline V gene has CDR1 SGHTA and CDR2 FQGNSA. The length of the CDR3 is 15 residues. The V segment lost 1 base and the J segment 1 base; nucleotides outside the gene matches: 2.

The rearrangement joins TRBV11-3 to TRBJ1-1; D unresolved. Germline-derived CDR1 and CDR2 are SGHNT and YENEEA. V lost 7 bases and J lost 1, with 13 bases in between. This CDR3 contains 14 residues. In DNA form, the CDR3 reads TGTGCCAGCACCCTAGTCGCCTCGAACACTGAAGCTTTCTTT. Translated: CASTLVASNTEAFF. The complete variable domain, with remaining parts taken from reference TRBV11-3 and TRBJ1-1, reads EAGVVQSPRYKIIEKKQPVAFWCNPISGHNTLYWYLQNLGQGPELLIRYENEEAVDDSQLPKDRFSAERLKGVDSTLKIQPAELGDSAVYLCASTLVASNTEAFFGQGTRLTVV.

The chain links TRBV11-2 to TRBJ1-1, with D possibly TRBD1 on 5 matching bases. The CDR3 sequence is 15 residues long. Germline V gene sequence: CDR1 SGHAT, CDR2 FQNNGV. V gave up 5 bases and J gave up 3 bases, with 16 bases separating them. CDR3: CASSTRGLRDTEAFF. The CDR3 DNA is TGTGCCAGCAGCACCCGGGGCCTACGGGACACTGAAGCTTTCTTT.

J is TRBJ2-2 and V is TRBV19; 8 nucleotides agree with TRBD2. The length of the CDR3 is 14 residues. Germline V gene data show CDR1 as LNHDA and CDR2 as SQIVND (reference sequence). V dropped 10 bases and J dropped 5; count of bases not matched to a gene: 9. CDR3: CATKRGLLTGELFF. The DNA of the CDR3 is TGTGCCACGAAGCGGGGGCTGTTGACCGGGGAGCTGTTTTTT. The whole variable domain, filled in from reference TRBV19 and TRBJ2-2, reads DGGITQSPKYLFRKEGQNVTLSCEQNLNHDAMYWYRQDPGQGLRLIYYSQIVNDFQKGDIAEGYSVSREKKESFPLTVTSAQKNPTAFYLCATKRGLLTGELFFGEGSRLTVL.

The CDR3 sequence: CASSGYYRSSYEQYF. DNA of the CDR3: TGTGCCAGCAGTGGCTACTACAGGAGCTCCTACGAGCAGTACTTC. The rearrangement links TRBV6-1 to TRBJ2-7; maybe TRBD1 (5 bases). CDR1 is MNHNS, CDR2 SASEGT, per germline. V lost 4 bases to trimming and J lost 0 bases, with 13 bases between them. The CDR3 extends over 15 amino acids.

The rearrangement links TRBV28 to TRBJ2-3, with 10 bases that match TRBD2. Losses at the gene ends were 1 base for V and 0 bases for J; bases not matched to a gene: 7. The CDR3 length is 18 residues. Germline loops: CDR1 MDHEN, CDR2 SYDVKM. CDR3 coding DNA: TGTGCCAGCAGTTTATCCGTGAGCGGGGGGGCTAGCACAGATACGCAGTATTTT. It yields the protein CASSLSVSGGASTDTQYF. The complete variable domain, with remaining parts taken from reference TRBV28 and TRBJ2-3, reads DVKVTQSSRYLVKRTGEKVFLECVQDMDHENMFWYRQDPGLGLRLIYFSYDVKMKEKGDIPEGYSVSREKKERFSLILESASTNQTSMYLCASSLSVSGGASTDTQYFGPGTRLTVL.

This rearrangement joins TRBV18 to TRBJ1-4; maybe TRBD1 (5 bases). V lost 3 bases and J 3 bases, leaving 11 bases between the germline ends. CDR3 length: 15 residues. CDR1 is KGHSH, CDR2 LQKENI, per germline. CDR3: CASSPSREANEKLFF. DNA for the CDR3: TGTGCCAGCTCACCCTCCAGGGAAGCTAATGAAAAACTGTTTTTT.

Only a few counts were recorded for this clone. This sequence joins TRBV4-2 and TRBJ2-1; no reliable D call. V shed 0 bases and J shed 4 bases, with 4 bases lying between them. The CDR3 totals 13 residues. CDR1 LGHNA and CDR2 YNFKEQ come from the germline V gene. In DNA form, the CDR3 reads TGTGCCAGCAGCCAAGACGGATACAATGAGCAGTTCTTC. Its protein is CASSQDGYNEQFF.

This clone has just a few counts. The J gene is TRBJ1-2, the V gene TRBV19; TRBD1 is a possible D gene (6 bases). Trimming left V 5 bases short and J 6 bases short, with 25 bases between. The CDR3 is made up of 17 amino acids. Germline assignment: CDR1 LNHDA and CDR2 SQIVND (reference sequence). CDR3 DNA: TGTGCCAGTAGTCCTCAGTGGGGGGGCGCGGAGTTAGATGGCTACACCTTC. Its protein is CASSPQWGGAELDGYTF.

There are a few counts of this clone. V usage is TRBV7-9 and J usage is TRBJ1-1; TRBD1 aligns across 8 bases. V lost 4 bases and J lost 7; bases outside the gene matches: 11. The CDR3 length is 15 residues. Germline V gives CDR1 SEHNR, CDR2 FQNEAQ (reference sequence). The CDR3 bases are TGTGCCAGCAGCTCCTATGGACAGGGAAGGGGTGAAGCTTTCTTT. This sequence encodes CASSSYGQGRGEAFF.

The rearrangement joins TRBV28 to TRBJ1-1; D might be TRBD1 (5 bases). The CDR3 is made up of 14 amino acids. V lost 8 bases and J lost 6, with 19 bases in between. CDR1 MDHEN and CDR2 SYDVKM come from the germline V gene. CDR3 residues: CASAPGGVGSEAFF. DNA for the CDR3: TGTGCCAGCGCACCCGGGGGGGTGGGATCTGAAGCTTTCTTT. Filled out from reference TRBV28 and TRBJ1-1, the complete variable domain reads DVKVTQSSRYLVKRTGEKVFLECVQDMDHENMFWYRQDPGLGLRLIYFSYDVKMKEKGDIPEGYSVSREKKERFSLILESASTNQTSMYLCASAPGGVGSEAFFGQGTRLTVV.

The V and J genes are TRBV4-2 and TRBJ2-1; 8 positions agree with TRBD1. J was trimmed by 10 bases and V by 1 base; bases with no gene match: 12. Germline assignment: CDR1 LGHNA and CDR2 YNFKEQ. This CDR3 comprises 16 residues. CDR3 nucleotide sequence: TGTGCCAGCAGCCAAGTTGGTCAGGGGGCGTTAAAGGAGCAGTTCTTC. Encoded protein: CASSQVGQGALKEQFF.

This clone was recorded a few times. CDR3 residues: CASSFTGELFF. The CDR3 region has the DNA TGTGCCAGCAGCTTCACAGGGGAGCTGTTTTTT. V gene TRBV7-9 combines with J gene TRBJ2-2; no clear D. The germline V gene has CDR1 SEHNR and CDR2 FQNEAQ (reference sequence). V lost 3 bases, J lost 8 bases, and 4 bases lay in between. This CDR3 contains 11 residues.

A few counts support this clone. This chain's CDR3 is CAISEGLSYEQYF. Written as DNA, the CDR3 is TGTGCCATCTCCGAAGGACTTTCGTACGAGCAGTACTTC. The chain employs TRBV10-3 and TRBJ2-7, with a possible D match to TRBD2 (5 bases). CDR1 and CDR2 (germline): ENHRY, SYGVKD. V dropped 8 bases and J dropped 4 bases, with 15 bases sitting between them. The CDR3 contains 13 residues.

The chain links TRBV4-2 to TRBJ1-2; 7 bases line up with TRBD1. The CDR3 consists of 16 residues. V lost 5 bases and J lost 1; bases outside the gene matches: 10. The germline V gene encodes CDR1 LGHNA and CDR2 YNFKEQ. CDR3 in amino acids: CASSLPGGQFNYGYTF. The CDR3, as DNA: TGTGCCAGCAGCTTGCCGGGGGGACAGTTTAACTATGGCTACACCTTC.

This chain uses TRBV18 with TRBJ1-3; D not resolved. Deletions cut 4 bases from V and 0 bases from J, with 16 bases between. This CDR3 region has 17 residues. Germline CDR1 and CDR2: KGHSH and LQKENI. The DNA for the CDR3 is TGTGCCAGCTCACGCCGGCAGAGTCAGAGCTCTGGAAACACCATATATTTT. This encodes CASSRRQSQSSGNTIYF.

This clone has a handful of counts. Other DNA sequences from this sample encode an identical CDR3 as well. This chain links TRBV19 with TRBJ2-6; no clear D gene. V was cut by 10 bases and J by 1 base, with 11 bases left in between. The germline CDR1 and CDR2 sequences are LNHDA and SQIVND (reference sequence). The CDR3 has 14 residues. In nucleotides, the CDR3 is TGTGCCACCAAGGGTGGATCTGGGGCCAACGTCCTGACTTTC. It specifies CATKGGSGANVLTF.

The chain is built from TRBV5-1 and TRBJ2-3; TRBD2 agrees at 13 bases. Unmatched junction bases numbered 7, after V lost 0 bases and J lost 9 bases. Germline-derived CDR1 and CDR2 are SGHRS and YFSETQ. The CDR3 runs 16 residues. The CDR3 DNA sequence: TGCGCCAGCAGCTTGGAACTAGCGGGGGGGCCGGACACGCAGTATTTT. Translating gives CASSLELAGGPDTQYF.

V usage is TRBV6-6 and J usage is TRBJ1-5, with D possibly TRBD1 on 5 matching bases. There are 14 residues in the CDR3. The germline V gene encodes CDR1 MNHNY and CDR2 SVGAGI (reference sequence). V was clipped by 2 bases and J by 6 bases, with 11 bases between them. The chain's CDR3 is CASSYTGGSQPQHF. In DNA, the CDR3 is TGTGCCAGCAGTTACACGGGGGGTAGTCAGCCCCAGCATTTT.

This clone has just a few counts. The chain recombines TRBV18 with TRBJ2-1; 11 positions match TRBD2. The germline V gene has CDR1 KGHSH and CDR2 LQKENI. Trimming took 1 base from V and 10 from J; bases not matched to a gene: 9. The CDR3 contains 16 residues. This chain's CDR3 is CASSPRYSGGAWEQFF. CDR3 DNA: TGTGCCAGCTCACCACGTTATAGCGGGGGGGCCTGGGAGCAGTTCTTC. Full variable domain (outside the CDR3, taken from reference TRBV18 and TRBJ2-1): NAGVMQNPRHLVRRRGQEARLRCSPMKGHSHVYWYRQLPEEGLKFMVYLQKENIIDESGMPKERFSAEFPKEGPSILRIQQVVRGDSAAYFCASSPRYSGGAWEQFFGPGTRLTVL.

There are a few counts of this clone. The chain is built from TRBV6-5 and TRBJ2-2; maybe TRBD2 (5 bases). In germline, CDR1 is MNHEY, CDR2 SVGAGI. The V end lost 6 bases, the J end lost 3 bases, and 5 bases lay between the germline ends. The CDR3 has 12 residues. The CDR3 sequence is CASREDTGELFF. CDR3 DNA: TGTGCCAGCAGGGAGGACACCGGGGAGCTGTTTTTT.